These 20 T cell receptor beta chains share one sample of origin, sequenced in a study of beta chain features in type 1 diabetes. TCRB transcripts that were expressed got sequenced, as all of the isolated RNA had been reverse transcribed. Assay: immunoSEQ multiplex PCR; the TCRdb copy retains only in-frame clones and omits some. The sample includes under 550,000 clones, around 10% of them seen just once. What was sequenced was naive CD4+ T cells from blood. The source of these receptors is a woman in her late teens or twenties in good health.

The J gene is TRBJ1-1, the V gene TRBV6-5; D gene ambiguous. This CDR3 comprises 14 residues. Trimming stripped 4 bases from V and 0 bases from J, with 9 bases between. Germline V gives CDR1 MNHEY, CDR2 SVGAGI. CDR3: CASSSTSMNTEAFF. The CDR3 DNA reads TGTGCCAGCAGTTCTACCAGCATGAACACTGAAGCTTTCTTT.

This chain connects TRBV6-5 to TRBJ2-7; 9 bases map to TRBD1. The CDR3 covers 14 residues. Germline V gene lookup returns CDR1 MNHEY and CDR2 SVGAGI. V dropped 5 bases and J dropped 6; count of bases not matched to a gene: 8. The CDR3 DNA follows: TGTGCCAGCAGTGATCGGGGACAGGGCGCCGAGCAGTACTTC. It is translated as CASSDRGQGAEQYF.

The chain couples TRBV30 to TRBJ2-7, with D possibly being TRBD1 (5 bases). The V and J ends lost 2 bases and 0 bases respectively, with 8 bases between them. The CDR3 runs 13 residues. The germline gives CDR1 GTSNPN, CDR2 SVGIG (reference sequence). As DNA, the CDR3 is TGTGCCTGGAGTCGACAGACCTCCTACGAGCAGTACTTC. This encodes CAWSRQTSYEQYF.

A few counts support this clone. This chain's CDR3 is CASSRGRGTDTQYF. The CDR3 region has the DNA TGCGCCAGCAGCCGGGGCAGGGGGACAGATACGCAGTATTTT. The chain has TRBV4-3 and TRBJ2-3, with 7 bases that match TRBD1. J lost 3 bases, V lost 4 bases, and 4 bases had no gene match. Germline CDR1 reads LGHNA; CDR2 reads YSLEER. The CDR3 is made up of 14 amino acids.

This clone turned up a few times. J is TRBJ2-5 and V is TRBV21-1; the D call TRBD1 from the table was never checked on the DNA. TRBV21-1 is a pseudogene. The CDR3 length is 14 residues. In nucleotides, the CDR3 is TGTGCCAGCAGCAAACCCGCACAGGAAGAGACCCAGTACTTC. Amino acids: CASSKPAQEETQYF.

In regard to this clone: Mismatch with germline at one junction end may stem from a read error. CDR3 sequence reads: CAWSVVGGGKQPQHF. CDR3 DNA sequence: TGTGCCTGGAGTGTAGTGGGAGGGGGCAAACAGCCCCAGCATTTT. The rearrangement joins TRBV30 to TRBJ1-5, with 7 nucleotides matching TRBD1. This CDR3 is built from 15 residues. Germline assignment: CDR1 GTSNPN and CDR2 SVGIG (reference sequence).

In its sample, this clone was seen a few times. The CDR3 protein is CASSPPGTTGETQYF. CDR3 in DNA: TGCGCCAGCAGCCCTCCGGGTACCACGGGAGAGACCCAGTACTTC. The chain has TRBV5-1 and TRBJ2-5; D is uncertain. The CDR3 length is 15 residues. V lost 4 bases and J 4 bases, leaving 17 bases between the germline ends. In germline, CDR1 is SGHRS, CDR2 YFSETQ.

The genes are TRBV7-2 and TRBJ2-5; 12 nucleotides align to TRBD2. Trimming took 5 bases from V and 3 from J; bases not matched to a gene: 13. The CDR3 totals 18 residues. Germline CDR1 reads SGHTA; CDR2 reads FQGNSA. CDR3 sequence: CASSPSTSGSAQEETQYF. The CDR3, as DNA: TGTGCCAGCAGCCCATCGACTAGCGGGAGTGCTCAAGAAGAGACCCAGTACTTC.

The rearrangement joins TRBV7-9 to TRBJ1-5, with a possible D match to TRBD1 (6 bases). This CDR3 spans 14 amino acids. Germline V gives CDR1 SEHNR, CDR2 FQNEAQ (reference sequence). V was cut by 4 bases and J by 10 bases, with 17 bases left in between. The chain's CDR3 is CASSSQGLKDPQHF. The CDR3 DNA is TGTGCCAGCAGCTCTCAGGGGCTCAAAGACCCCCAGCATTTT.

A few counts support this clone. This sequence joins TRBV6-5 and TRBJ2-2; the D gene is possibly TRBD1 (5 bases). This CDR3 spans 16 amino acids. V was clipped by 0 bases and J by 0 bases, with 8 bases between them. Germline CDR1 MNHEY, CDR2 SVGAGI. The CDR3, as DNA: TGTGCCAGCAGTTACTCCGACAGAACGAACACCGGGGAGCTGTTTTTT. It specifies CASSYSDRTNTGELFF.

V is TRBV9 and J is TRBJ2-7; D is unclear. There are 13 residues in the CDR3. Germline assignment: CDR1 SGDLS and CDR2 YYNGEE. V lost 3 bases to trimming and J lost 7 bases, with 14 bases between them. CDR3 region: CASSGHSRTEQYV. CDR3 in DNA: TGTGCCAGCAGCGGACACTCCCGTACGGAGCAGTACGTC.

The CDR3, as DNA: TGTGCCAGCAGCGTGGGCGGGAGGAGGGACGAGCAGTACTTC. This sequence encodes CASSVGGRRDEQYF. This rearrangement joins TRBV9 to TRBJ2-7, with 8 positions matching TRBD2. Germline CDR1 SGDLS, CDR2 YYNGEE. CDR3 size: 14 residues. Germline trimming cut 2 bases from V and 5 bases from J; bases unmatched to any gene: 6.

The chain joins TRBV10-3 to TRBJ1-2, with 7 bases lining up with TRBD1. The CDR3 length is 15 residues. The germline V gene has CDR1 ENHRY and CDR2 SYGVKD. V was clipped by 0 bases and J by 4 bases; unmatched bases: 5. The CDR3 DNA sequence: TGTGCCATCAGTGAGTCCGGGACAGACATCTATGGCTACACCTTC. This sequence encodes CAISESGTDIYGYTF.

This sequence joins TRBV1 and TRBJ1-2; the table's TRBD1 call for D was not verified on the DNA. TRBV1 represents a pseudogene. The CDR3 totals 16 residues. CDR3 residues: CTSSQVRQGKNYGYTF. Here the CDR3 DNA reads TGCACCAGCAGCCAAGTCCGACAGGGGAAGAACTATGGCTACACCTTC.

The table lists this clone with a few counts. This chain connects TRBV2 to TRBJ1-6; weak D call: TRBD1 (5 bases). The CDR3 consists of 12 residues. CDR1 and CDR2 (germline): SNHLY, FYNNEI. The ends were cut back, 6 bases at V and 10 bases at J, with 10 bases in the middle. The CDR3 nucleotides are TGTGCCAGCAGCAGGGTTAAATCACCCCTCCACTTT. Its translation is CASSRVKSPLHF.

J is TRBJ2-5 and V is TRBV29-1; 7 bases line up with TRBD1. This CDR3 is built from 16 residues. Germline CDR1 SQVTM, CDR2 ANQGSEA. Trimming removed 3 bases from V and 0 bases from J; junction bases left unmatched: 10. The chain's CDR3 is CSVDRGPHRHQETQYF. In DNA, the CDR3 is TGCAGCGTTGATAGGGGGCCCCACAGGCACCAAGAGACCCAGTACTTC.

The chain couples TRBV7-2 to TRBJ2-7, with D possibly matching TRBD2 (7 bases). The V gene's germline CDR1 is SGHTA and CDR2 FQGNSA. CDR3 size: 15 residues. Trimming cost V 7 bases and J 0 bases, with 16 bases left between them. CDR3 region: CASTPSRGASYEQYF. The CDR3 DNA is TGTGCCAGCACTCCGTCCCGGGGGGCCTCCTACGAGCAGTACTTC.

This chain joins TRBV7-6 and TRBJ2-5; 9 nucleotides align to TRBD1. CDR3 size: 15 residues. Trimming removed 1 base from V and 5 bases from J; junction bases left unmatched: 5. Germline CDR1 is SGHVS and CDR2 is FNYEAQ. The DNA for the CDR3 is TGTGCCAGCAGCTTAGGGGACAGGGAAGGGGAGACCCAGTACTTC. Translated: CASSLGDREGETQYF.

The chain is built from TRBV5-1 and TRBJ2-1; 10 positions match TRBD2. From germline, CDR1 is SGHRS and CDR2 YFSETQ. The CDR3 sequence is 16 residues long. J was trimmed by 4 bases and V by 0 bases; bases with no gene match: 4. The CDR3 sequence: CASSLELAGGYNEQFF. The CDR3 nucleotides are TGCGCCAGCAGCTTGGAGTTAGCGGGGGGATACAATGAGCAGTTCTTC. Full variable domain (remainder filled in from reference TRBV5-1 and TRBJ2-1): KAGVTQTPRYLIKTRGQQVTLSCSPISGHRSVSWYQQTPGQGLQFLFEYFSETQRNKGNFPGRFSGRQFSNSRSEMNVSTLELGDSALYLCASSLELAGGYNEQFFGPGTRLTVL.

The chain employs TRBV9 and TRBJ1-2; no clear D. CDR1 SGDLS and CDR2 YYNGEE come from the germline V gene. This CDR3 region has 12 residues. Between the trimmed V and J ends, which lost 1 base and 4 bases, there was a span of 5 bases. CDR3 sequence reads: CASSVNSYGYTF. The CDR3 nucleotides are TGTGCCAGCAGCGTAAACAGCTATGGCTACACCTTC.